Following are 21 T cell receptor beta chains from one sample sequenced in a study of OX40 agonist ivuxolimab in advanced cancers. TCRdb's copy holds only in-frame clones and misses some; the assay was immunoSEQ multiplex PCR. Of 100,000 to 130,000 clones in the sample, around 90% were seen once. This specimen was CD4+ or CD8+ T cells sorted from blood, taken in a trial of the OX40 agonist ivuxolimab. These receptors all stem from an adult with an advanced solid tumor such as melanoma, head and neck, liver or kidney cancer.

The V and J genes are TRBV9 and TRBJ2-7; no definite D call. There are 13 residues in the CDR3. Per the germline V gene, CDR1 is SGDLS and CDR2 is YYNGEE. The ends were cut back, 0 bases at V and 9 bases at J, with 13 bases in the middle. The DNA of the CDR3 is TGTGCCAGCAGCGTAGATGCTTCCCCGCGGCAGTACTTC. Protein product: CASSVDASPRQYF.

The chain joins TRBV12-2 to TRBJ1-5. TRBV12-2 is shown as a pseudogene. The CDR3 sequence is 18 residues long. The CDR3 protein is CASRSIYYRRQCHQPQHF. CDR3 in DNA: TGTGCAAGTCGCTCTATTTATTATAGGAGGCAGTGCCATCAGCCCCAGCATTTT.

This rearrangement joins TRBV27 to TRBJ1-1; D is perhaps TRBD1 (5 bases). The CDR3 has 16 residues. From germline, CDR1 is MNHEY and CDR2 SMNVEV (reference sequence). The V and J ends lost 4 bases and 4 bases respectively, with 19 bases between them. CDR3 protein: CASSSNRAFGTTEAFF. CDR3 DNA: TGTGCCAGCAGTTCGAACCGGGCTTTTGGGACCACTGAAGCTTTCTTT.

The chain has TRBV9 and TRBJ2-1; possible D gene TRBD2, 6 bases. Trimming pared 4 bases from V and 14 bases from J, leaving 19 bases between. Germline-derived CDR1 and CDR2 are SGDLS and YYNGEE. The CDR3 consists of 13 residues. The CDR3 bases are TGTGCCAGCAGCCCCCGGGACTCCCCCCCGGAGTTCTTC. It specifies CASSPRDSPPEFF.

J is TRBJ1-2 and V is TRBV28; D unresolved. Trimming stripped 7 bases from V and 4 bases from J, with 22 bases between. There are 16 residues in the CDR3. In germline, CDR1 is MDHEN, CDR2 SYDVKM. CDR3 DNA: TGTGCCAGCAAACCGTACTTCCTCCCGAAAACCTATGGCTACACCTTC. This sequence encodes CASKPYFLPKTYGYTF.

This rearrangement joins TRBV7-9 to TRBJ1-1, with D perhaps TRBD1 (6 bases). The germline V gene has CDR1 SEHNR and CDR2 FQNEAQ (reference sequence). The CDR3 has 16 residues. Between the trimmed V and J ends, which lost 1 base and 7 bases, there was a span of 19 bases. The DNA for the CDR3 is TGTGCCAGCAGCTTAGGGATTACGGGGGGCGCGGGTGAAGCTTTCTTT. The encoded protein is CASSLGITGGAGEAFF.

This clone was observed a few times. The chain combines TRBV28 with TRBJ1-1; 7 bases match TRBD1. Unmatched junction bases numbered 6, after V lost 5 bases and J lost 3 bases. In germline, CDR1 is MDHEN, CDR2 SYDVKM. The CDR3 has 14 residues. The CDR3 region is CASSTGTVYTEAFF. The CDR3 coding sequence is TGTGCCAGCAGTACTGGGACAGTCTACACTGAAGCTTTCTTT.

The chain couples TRBV6-5 to TRBJ2-1; D is possibly TRBD2 (5 bases). Germline V gene lookup returns CDR1 MNHEY and CDR2 SVGAGI. The V gene lost 2 bases and the J gene lost 9 bases, with 11 bases spanning the gap. CDR3 length equals 13 residues. The CDR3, as DNA: TGTGCCAGCAGTTACCTTCTAGCCGGTGAGCAGTTCTTC. This codes for CASSYLLAGEQFF.

Only one count was recorded for this clone. This chain joins TRBV6-1 and TRBJ1-2; no clear D. V lost 5 bases and J lost 0, with 7 bases in between. The CDR3 spans 13 residues. The germline gives CDR1 MNHNS, CDR2 SASEGT. The CDR3 DNA follows: TGTGCCAGCAGTCGGACCGCTAACTATGGCTACACCTTC. Protein: CASSRTANYGYTF.

J is TRBJ2-7 and V is TRBV9, with D perhaps matching TRBD2 (6 bases). CDR1 is SGDLS and CDR2 is YYNGEE in the germline V gene. The CDR3 consists of 14 residues. V gave up 3 bases and J gave up 2 bases, with 12 bases separating them. The CDR3 sequence: CASSGRAAPYEQYF. CDR3 bases: TGTGCCAGCAGCGGGAGGGCAGCCCCCTACGAGCAGTACTTC.

This clone came up once. J is TRBJ1-5 and V is TRBV6-5; unclear D gene. The CDR3 has 14 amino acids. CDR1 and CDR2 from the germline V gene are MNHEY and SVGAGI. The V end was cut by 6 bases, the J end by 6 bases, with 15 bases between. CDR3 coding DNA: TGTGCCAGCAGGGCCGGCGGGAATGCTCAGCCCCAGCATTTT. The encoded protein is CASRAGGNAQPQHF.

The chain recombines TRBV11-3 with TRBJ1-1; 8 bases align to TRBD1. Per germline, CDR1 SGHNT and CDR2 YENEEA. The CDR3 length is 16 residues. V lost 6 bases to trimming and J lost 1 base; unmatched junction nucleotides: 10. The CDR3 nucleotides read TGTGCCAGCAGTAGAGGGCCCGGACAGGGGAACACTGAAGCTTTCTTT. Its translation: CASSRGPGQGNTEAFF. Filled out from reference TRBV11-3 and TRBJ1-1, the complete variable domain reads EAGVVQSPRYKIIEKKQPVAFWCNPISGHNTLYWYLQNLGQGPELLIRYENEEAVDDSQLPKDRFSAERLKGVDSTLKIQPAELGDSAVYLCASSRGPGQGNTEAFFGQGTRLTVV.

This chain uses TRBV18 with TRBJ2-7, with TRBD1 identical over 7 bases. CDR3 length equals 15 residues. V was pared by 2 bases and J by 2 bases, with 6 bases of the junction left unmatched. Germline V gene lookup returns CDR1 KGHSH and CDR2 LQKENI. The DNA for the CDR3 is TGTGCCAGCTCACCAGGGGCAGGGGGACCCTACGAGCAGTACTTC. Amino acid sequence: CASSPGAGGPYEQYF.

The genes are TRBV7-9 and TRBJ1-1; D possibly corresponds to TRBD1 (5 bases). The CDR3 has 15 amino acids. The germline V gene has CDR1 SEHNR and CDR2 FQNEAQ (reference sequence). V was trimmed by 1 base and J by 4 bases, leaving 13 bases between them. The CDR3 DNA is TGTGCCAGCAGCTTAGTAGTTGGGGGAGGCACTGAAGCTTTCTTT. Its translation: CASSLVVGGGTEAFF.

The chain combines TRBV7-2 with TRBJ2-2, with 7 bases aligning to TRBD1. Germline lookup yields CDR1 SGHTA and CDR2 FQGNSA. V dropped 5 bases and J dropped 0; count of bases not matched to a gene: 3. The CDR3 contains 15 residues. The CDR3 region has the DNA TGTGCCAGCAGCCGGGACAGCGCGAACACCGGGGAGCTGTTTTTT. It yields the protein CASSRDSANTGELFF.

The chain recombines TRBV7-2 with TRBJ2-4; D ambiguous. Per the germline V gene, CDR1 is SGHTA and CDR2 is FQGNSA. The CDR3 runs 14 residues. V lost 5 bases, J lost 1 base, and 9 bases lay in between. The CDR3 spells CASSADGAKNIQYF. The CDR3 DNA reads as TGTGCCAGCAGCGCCGACGGGGCCAAAAACATTCAGTACTTC.

This chain connects TRBV6-1 to TRBJ1-1; maybe TRBD1 (6 bases). Trimming left V 2 bases short and J 4 bases short, with 17 bases between. The CDR3 loop spans 16 amino acids. CDR1 is MNHNS, CDR2 SASEGT, per germline. CDR3 region: CASSEFRGSIGTEAFF. CDR3 nucleotides: TGTGCCAGCAGTGAATTTAGGGGGAGTATTGGCACTGAAGCTTTCTTT.

The chain combines TRBV29-1 with TRBJ2-7, with 8 bases fitting TRBD1. The CDR3 has 13 amino acids. CDR1 and CDR2 from the germline V gene are SQVTM and ANQGSEA. With 6 bases clipped from V and 5 bases from J, the junction kept 9 bases outside the gene matches. The CDR3, as DNA: TGCAGCGTCGTGACGGGACAGGCGAACGAGCAGTACTTC. Encoded protein: CSVVTGQANEQYF.

This chain connects TRBV28 to TRBJ2-1, with 12 bases that match TRBD2. This CDR3 contains 16 residues. V shed 7 bases and J 5 bases; nucleotides not matched to a gene: 9. From germline, CDR1 is MDHEN and CDR2 SYDVKM. The CDR3 reads CASTNPGLAGNNEQFF. The CDR3 coding sequence is TGTGCCAGCACCAACCCCGGACTAGCGGGAAACAATGAGCAGTTCTTC.

The chain couples TRBV11-3 to TRBJ1-6; 7 nucleotides align to TRBD1. The CDR3 totals 15 residues. Germline V CDR1 and CDR2: SGHNT, YENEEA. With 1 base clipped from V and 8 bases from J, the junction kept 5 bases outside the gene matches. The CDR3 nucleotides are TGTGCCAGCAGCTTAGCAGGGGGTAGAGATTCACCCCTCCACTTT. This codes for CASSLAGGRDSPLHF.

The V and J genes are TRBV7-3 and TRBJ2-1, with 10 bases identical to TRBD1. The V and J ends lost 5 bases and 4 bases, in that order; junction bases with no gene match: 5. Germline lookup yields CDR1 SGHTA and CDR2 FQGTGA. This CDR3 comprises 15 residues. CDR3 sequence reads: CASSPGQGFYNEQFF. CDR3 coding DNA: TGTGCCAGCAGCCCGGGACAGGGGTTTTACAATGAGCAGTTCTTC.